Sequencing of this T cell receptor beta chain was carried out in a study of beta chain features in type 1 diabetes. CDR1 MGHDK and CDR2 SYGVNS come from the germline V gene. This CDR3 has 13 residues. Losses at the gene ends were 8 bases for V and 4 bases for J; bases not matched to a gene: 7. This clone was detected many times. The authors reverse transcribed all of the isolated RNA, so sequencing captured expressed TCRB transcripts. Using immunoSEQ multiplex PCR, the repertoire was profiled, and TCRdb retains in-frame clones only, with some absent. The top ten hold about 0.93% of the sample, which has about 290,000 clones, 7.5% to 9.5% seen once. All sorted populations exceeded 95% purity.

The sample taken for sequencing was central memory CD4+ T cells from blood. This TCR came from a woman younger than 35 in good health. The chain couples TRBV25-1 to TRBJ2-7; 8 bases are a match to TRBD2. The CDR3: CASSERERYEQYF. The CDR3 DNA follows: TGTGCCAGCTCCGAGCGGGAGAGGTACGAGCAGTACTTC.